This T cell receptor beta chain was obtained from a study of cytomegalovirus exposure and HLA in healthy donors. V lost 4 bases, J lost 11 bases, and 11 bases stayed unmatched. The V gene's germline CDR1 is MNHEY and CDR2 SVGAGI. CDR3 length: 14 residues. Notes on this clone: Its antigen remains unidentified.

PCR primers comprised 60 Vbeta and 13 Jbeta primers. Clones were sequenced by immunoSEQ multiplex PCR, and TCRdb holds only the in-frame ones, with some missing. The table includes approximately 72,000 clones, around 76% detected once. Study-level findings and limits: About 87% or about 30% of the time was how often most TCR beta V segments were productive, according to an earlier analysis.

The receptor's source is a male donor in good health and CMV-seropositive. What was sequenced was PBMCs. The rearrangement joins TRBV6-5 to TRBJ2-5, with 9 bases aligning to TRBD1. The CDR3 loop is CASSSPGQGFVQYF. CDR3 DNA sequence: TGTGCCAGCAGTTCCCCGGGACAGGGATTTGTGCAGTACTTC.